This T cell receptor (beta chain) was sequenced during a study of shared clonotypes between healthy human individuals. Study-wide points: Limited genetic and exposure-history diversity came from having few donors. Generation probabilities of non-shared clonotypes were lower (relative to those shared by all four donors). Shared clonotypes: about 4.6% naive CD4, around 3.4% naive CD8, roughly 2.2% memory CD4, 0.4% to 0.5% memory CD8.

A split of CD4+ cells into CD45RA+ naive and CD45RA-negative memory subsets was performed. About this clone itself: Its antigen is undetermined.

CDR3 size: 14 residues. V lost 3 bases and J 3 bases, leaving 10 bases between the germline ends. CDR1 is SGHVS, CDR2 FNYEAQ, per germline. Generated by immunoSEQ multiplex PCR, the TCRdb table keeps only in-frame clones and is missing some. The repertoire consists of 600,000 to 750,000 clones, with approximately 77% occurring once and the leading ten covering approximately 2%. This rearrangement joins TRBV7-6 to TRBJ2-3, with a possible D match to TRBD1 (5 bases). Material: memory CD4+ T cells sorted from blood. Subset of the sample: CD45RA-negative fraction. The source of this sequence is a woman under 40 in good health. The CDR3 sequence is CASSLGRGTDTQYF. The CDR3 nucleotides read TGTGCCAGCAGCTTGGGTAGGGGTACAGATACGCAGTATTTT.